This T cell receptor beta chain was captured in a study of regulatory dendritic cells for organ transplantation. Only in-frame clones appear in the TCRdb table, and some are missing; sequencing was by immunoSEQ multiplex PCR. The data show roughly 28,000 clones, with roughly 80% seen just once and about 0.095% held by the top ten. Study results and caveats: Resting memory CD8+ T cells held the most alloreactive clonotypes. The authors noted considerable between-person heterogeneity in alloreactive memory CD8+ cells.

This clone has just a few counts. Its antigen is still unknown. The V gene's germline CDR1 is SGHTA and CDR2 FQGNSA. Trimming cost V 5 bases and J 5 bases; bases outside gene matches: 7. CDR3 length equals 14 residues. This clonotype was sampled from a human donor in good health. The rearrangement joins TRBV7-2 to TRBJ2-7; TRBD2 matches 9 bases. Sequencing used naive CD4+ T cells from blood. Noted subset: CD45RA+ naive T cells. In nucleotides, the CDR3 is TGTGCCAGCAGCCCCCCCCCTAGCGGGGACGAGCAGTACTTC. This encodes CASSPPPSGDEQYF.